The 24 T cell receptor beta chains below were found in one sample sequenced in a study of blood T cell repertoires in COVID-19. This table comes from immunoSEQ multiplex PCR, and its TCRdb copy is limited to in-frame clones, with some not included. Of 430,000 or so clones in the sample, 85% to 90% were seen once. The sample consisted of peripheral blood. The receptors shown here come from a man aged 18 to 30 with COVID-19, enrolled during active disease.

The rearrangement joins TRBV11-3 to TRBJ2-1; 14 nucleotides agree with TRBD2. Per germline, CDR1 SGHNT and CDR2 YENEEA. This CDR3 is 17 amino acids long. The junction had 3 bases not matched to a gene; V was cut back by 3 bases and J by 2 bases. The CDR3 region has the DNA TGTGCCAGCAGCTTGGGACTAGCGGGAGTGACCTACAATGAGCAGTTCTTC. This codes for CASSLGLAGVTYNEQFF.

This rearrangement joins TRBV5-1 to TRBJ2-5; D is unresolved. This CDR3 is 13 amino acids long. The V end lost 6 bases, the J end lost 7 bases, and 16 bases lay between the germline ends. Per germline, CDR1 SGHRS and CDR2 YFSETQ. The CDR3 protein is CASTSGTDWTQYF. DNA for the CDR3: TGCGCCAGCACCTCAGGTACTGATTGGACCCAGTACTTC.

The gene calls are TRBV20-1 and TRBJ1-2; D is unclear. Germline V gives CDR1 DFQATT, CDR2 SNEGSKA (reference sequence). CDR3 length equals 11 residues. V was clipped by 3 bases and J by 4 bases, with 6 bases between them. In nucleotides, the CDR3 is TGCAGTGCTAGTTCCGGCTATGGCTACACCTTC. The encoded protein is CSASSGYGYTF.

This clone was picked up one time. The rearrangement links TRBV5-8 to TRBJ1-2, with 8 bases matching TRBD1. V lost 3 bases and J lost 3; bases outside the gene matches: 7. The germline gives CDR1 SGHTS, CDR2 YDEGEE. The CDR3 is 15 residues long. The chain's CDR3 is CASSWGRGLDYGYTF. The CDR3 bases are TGTGCCAGCAGCTGGGGCAGGGGGCTCGACTATGGCTACACCTTC.

The CDR3 bases are TGTGCCAGCAGCTTAAACAGGGTTGGCGACACTGAAGCTTTCTTT. This gives the protein CASSLNRVGDTEAFF. The gene calls are TRBV7-9 and TRBJ1-1, with TRBD1 as a possible D gene (6 bases). With 2 bases removed from V and 3 bases from J, the gap between germline ends came to 13 bases. Germline lookup yields CDR1 SEHNR and CDR2 FQNEAQ (reference sequence). The CDR3 spans 15 residues.

This chain connects TRBV18 to TRBJ2-1, with a weak D call TRBD2 (5 bases). From germline, CDR1 is KGHSH and CDR2 LQKENI. The CDR3 extends over 17 amino acids. Trimming shortened V by 3 bases and J by 0 bases, and 15 bases separated the two germline ends. CDR3 in DNA: TGTGCCAGCTCACCTAGCGTGGCGGCAAACTCCTACAATGAGCAGTTCTTC. As protein: CASSPSVAANSYNEQFF. Full variable domain (missing parts from reference TRBV18 and TRBJ2-1): NAGVMQNPRHLVRRRGQEARLRCSPMKGHSHVYWYRQLPEEGLKFMVYLQKENIIDESGMPKERFSAEFPKEGPSILRIQQVVRGDSAAYFCASSPSVAANSYNEQFFGPGTRLTVL.

This clone has just one count. V gene TRBV21-1 combines with J gene TRBJ2-7; TRBD1 is the table's D call and was not checked against the DNA. TRBV21-1 is marked as a pseudogene. The CDR3 has 15 amino acids. The CDR3 loop is CASSKARGHGGEQYF. The CDR3 DNA is TGTGCCAGCAGCAAAGCCAGGGGGCACGGAGGCGAGCAGTACTTC.

The chain employs TRBV4-2 and TRBJ2-7; 9 positions match TRBD1. Germline assignment: CDR1 LGHNA and CDR2 YNFKEQ. V gave up 4 bases and J gave up 7 bases; unmatched junction bases: 11. The CDR3 has 15 residues. This CDR3 reads CASSRGGQGAGEQYF. Written as DNA, the CDR3 is TGTGCCAGCAGCCGGGGGGGACAGGGTGCAGGAGAGCAGTACTTC.

The V gene is TRBV9, the J gene TRBJ2-7, with 7 bases aligning to TRBD1. After removal of 3 bases from V and 2 bases from J, the junction contained 8 bases not matched to a gene. The CDR3 is 15 residues long. Germline assignment: CDR1 SGDLS and CDR2 YYNGEE. CDR3 region: CASSARGTDTYEQYF. As DNA, the CDR3 is TGTGCCAGCAGCGCCCGAGGGACAGACACCTACGAGCAGTACTTC.

The genes are TRBV11-2 and TRBJ2-5; TRBD2 aligns across 8 bases. The CDR3 is 12 amino acids. Germline V gene lookup returns CDR1 SGHAT and CDR2 FQNNGV. The CDR3 sequence is CAGAGDTETQYF. DNA of the CDR3: TGTGCTGGAGCGGGAGACACAGAGACCCAGTACTTC.

This clone has only one observation. This chain uses TRBV6-5 with TRBJ2-7; 9 nucleotides align to TRBD1. The CDR3 sequence is 13 residues long. Germline assignment: CDR1 MNHEY and CDR2 SVGAGI. The trim removed 8 bases at V and 7 bases at J, leaving 9 bases unmatched. The CDR3 protein is CASREGQGREQYF. Here the CDR3 DNA reads TGTGCCAGCCGAGAGGGACAGGGACGGGAGCAGTACTTC.

V usage is TRBV15 and J usage is TRBJ2-1, with 9 bases fitting TRBD2. This CDR3 is 15 amino acids long. Per germline, CDR1 LNHNV and CDR2 YYDKDF (reference sequence). V was clipped by 2 bases and J by 3 bases; unmatched bases: 2. Written as DNA, the CDR3 is TGTGCCACCAGCAGATTAGCGGGAGACTACAATGAGCAGTTCTTC. It specifies CATSRLAGDYNEQFF.

V gene TRBV11-2 combines with J gene TRBJ1-2, with D possibly matching TRBD1 (6 bases). Germline-derived CDR1 and CDR2 are SGHAT and FQNNGV. This CDR3 region has 16 residues. V was clipped by 5 bases and J by 4 bases, with 20 bases between them. Here the CDR3 reads CASSLGHRDLLYGYTF. The CDR3 nucleotides are TGTGCCAGCAGCCTAGGACACAGGGATCTACTCTATGGCTACACCTTC. Looking up the rest from reference TRBV11-2 and TRBJ1-2 gives the full variable domain: EAGVAQSPRYKIIEKRQSVAFWCNPISGHATLYWYQQILGQGPKLLIQFQNNGVVDDSQLPKDRFSAERLKGVDSTLKIQPAKLEDSAVYLCASSLGHRDLLYGYTFGSGTRLTVV.

The rearrangement links TRBV10-1 to TRBJ2-5; TRBD2 matches 8 bases. Germline V CDR1 and CDR2: WNHNN, SYGVQD (reference sequence). This CDR3 has 16 amino acids. J lost 1 base, V lost 5 bases, and 9 bases had no gene match. The chain's CDR3 is CASSPLAAGGQETQYF. The CDR3 nucleotides are TGCGCCAGCAGTCCGCTAGCCGCGGGAGGCCAAGAGACCCAGTACTTC.

The chain carries TRBV6-1 and TRBJ1-1, with a possible D match to TRBD1 (5 bases). The CDR3 extends over 12 amino acids. Germline CDR1 MNHNS, CDR2 SASEGT. The germline V and J ends were trimmed by 6 bases and 6 bases, with 11 bases remaining between them. The CDR3: CASSPQGAEAFF. CDR3 DNA: TGTGCCAGCAGCCCACAAGGGGCTGAAGCTTTCTTT.

The chain is built from TRBV3-1 (or the pseudogene TRBV3-2) and TRBJ1-2; TRBD1 matches at 7 bases. The germline V gene has CDR1 LGHDT and CDR2 YNNKEL (reference sequence). The CDR3 has 14 residues. V lost 1 base and J lost 8; bases outside the gene matches: 7. The CDR3 DNA sequence: TGTGCCAGCAGCCAAGGTGAGGGGGCGCGCGGCTACACCTTC. It is translated as CASSQGEGARGYTF.

The genes are TRBV7-9 and TRBJ1-1; 7 positions agree with TRBD1. This CDR3 is built from 15 residues. CDR1 and CDR2 from the germline V gene are SEHNR and FQNEAQ (reference sequence). V was pared by 3 bases and J by 7 bases, with 11 bases of the junction left unmatched. The CDR3 sequence is CASSFPAGGRVEAFF. The DNA for the CDR3 is TGTGCCAGCAGCTTCCCCGCAGGGGGTCGGGTTGAAGCTTTCTTT. Full variable domain (rest looked up from reference TRBV7-9 and TRBJ1-1): DTGVSQNPRHKITKRGQNVTFRCDPISEHNRLYWYRQTLGQGPEFLTYFQNEAQLEKSRLLSDRFSAERPKGSFSTLEIQRTEQGDSAMYLCASSFPAGGRVEAFFGQGTRLTVV.

The genes are TRBV12-5 and TRBJ1-4; TRBD1 matches 7 bases. CDR1 and CDR2 from the germline V gene are LGHNT and FRNRAP. Trimming took 9 bases from V and 14 from J; bases not matched to a gene: 9. This CDR3 has 11 residues. CDR3 coding DNA: TGTGCTAGGAGGGGGCCCGGATCGCTGTTTTTT. It specifies CARRGPGSLFF.

This rearrangement joins TRBV7-9 to TRBJ2-5, with D possibly TRBD2 on 5 matching bases. The germline gives CDR1 SEHNR, CDR2 FQNEAQ (reference sequence). Trimming removed 3 bases at V and 5 bases at J, with 16 bases between. CDR3 length: 15 residues. This chain's CDR3 is CASSFGLEERETQYF. DNA of the CDR3: TGTGCCAGCAGCTTTGGGTTGGAGGAAAGGGAGACCCAGTACTTC. The full variable domain, with the rest looked up from reference TRBV7-9 and TRBJ2-5, is DTGVSQNPRHKITKRGQNVTFRCDPISEHNRLYWYRQTLGQGPEFLTYFQNEAQLEKSRLLSDRFSAERPKGSFSTLEIQRTEQGDSAMYLCASSFGLEERETQYFGPGTRLLVL.

The chain carries TRBV2 and TRBJ2-3; 7 positions agree with TRBD2. The CDR3 is 14 residues long. Trimming cost V 8 bases and J 3 bases; bases outside gene matches: 8. Germline-derived CDR1 and CDR2 are SNHLY and FYNNEI. CDR3 sequence (DNA): TGTGCCAGCTCGGGGGGACTTCGAACAGATACGCAGTATTTT. As protein: CASSGGLRTDTQYF.

The V and J genes are TRBV3-1 (or the pseudogene TRBV3-2) and TRBJ2-4; D gene ambiguous. The germline V and J ends were trimmed by 0 bases and 5 bases, with 11 bases remaining between them. The germline V gene has CDR1 LGHDT and CDR2 YNNKEL (reference sequence). The CDR3 covers 15 residues. CDR3 region: CASSQDGSRENIQYF. The CDR3 nucleotides read TGTGCCAGCAGCCAAGATGGTAGCAGAGAAAACATTCAGTACTTC.

The chain has TRBV9 and TRBJ2-3; 7 bases fit TRBD1. Germline loops: CDR1 SGDLS, CDR2 YYNGEE. The junction had 21 bases not matched to a gene; V was cut back by 4 bases and J by 7 bases. The CDR3 totals 18 residues. DNA for the CDR3: TGTGCCAGCAGCCCCCCAGTCGTACAGGGGCTCCCTGTGCATACGCAGTATTTT. It codes for CASSPPVVQGLPVHTQYF.

The DNA of the CDR3 is TGTGCCAGCAGTGAAGCGCTTCGGGGGTTTAGAAAGTACGAGCAGTACTTC. Residues: CASSEALRGFRKYEQYF. V is TRBV2 and J is TRBJ2-7, with a tentative D call TRBD2 (6 bases). The ends were cut back, 0 bases at V and 4 bases at J, with 19 bases in the middle. Germline assignment: CDR1 SNHLY and CDR2 FYNNEI. The CDR3 sequence is 17 residues long.

This rearrangement joins TRBV1 to TRBJ1-2. TRBV1 is reported as a pseudogene. The CDR3 loop spans 12 amino acids. The CDR3 spells CTSSLGRKGYTF. The CDR3 region has the DNA TGCACCAGCAGCCTAGGGAGGAAGGGCTACACCTTC.